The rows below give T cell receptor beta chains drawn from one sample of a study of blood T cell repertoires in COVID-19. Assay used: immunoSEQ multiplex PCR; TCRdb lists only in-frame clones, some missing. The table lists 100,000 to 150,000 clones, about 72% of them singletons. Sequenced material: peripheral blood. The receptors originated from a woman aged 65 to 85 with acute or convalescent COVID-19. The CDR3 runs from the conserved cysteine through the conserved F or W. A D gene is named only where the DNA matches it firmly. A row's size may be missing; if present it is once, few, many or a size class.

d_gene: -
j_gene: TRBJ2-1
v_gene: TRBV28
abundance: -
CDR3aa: CASSLADFFSSYNEQFF
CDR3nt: TGTGCCAGCAGTTTAGCGGACTTCTTTAGCTCCTACAATGAGCAGTTCTTC

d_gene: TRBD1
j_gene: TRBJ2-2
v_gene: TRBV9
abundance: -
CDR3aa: CASRGQGDTGELFF
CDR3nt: TGTGCCAGCCGTGGACAGGGAGACACCGGGGAGCTGTTTTTT

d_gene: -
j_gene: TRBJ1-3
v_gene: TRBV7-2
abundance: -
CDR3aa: CASSLQGMLTGNTIYF
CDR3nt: TGTGCCAGCAGTCTACAGGGTATGCTAACTGGAAACACCATATATTTT

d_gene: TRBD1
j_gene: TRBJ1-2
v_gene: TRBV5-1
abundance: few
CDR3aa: CASSLAGGQNYGYTF
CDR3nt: TGCGCCAGCAGCTTGGCCGGGGGACAGAACTATGGCTACACCTTC

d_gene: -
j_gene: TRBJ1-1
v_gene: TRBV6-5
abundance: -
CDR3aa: CASRGSGARQGKAFF
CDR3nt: TGTGCCAGCAGGGGGTCTGGGGCACGGCAGGGTAAAGCTTTCTTT

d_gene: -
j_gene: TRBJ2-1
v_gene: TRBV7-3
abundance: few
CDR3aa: CASSSGPGSYNEQFF
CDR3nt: TGTGCCAGCAGCTCCGGTCCAGGCTCCTACAATGAGCAGTTCTTC

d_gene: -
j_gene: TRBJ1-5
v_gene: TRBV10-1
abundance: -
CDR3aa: CASSSGSDQPQHF
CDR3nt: TGCGCCAGCAGTTCAGGGTCCGATCAGCCCCAGCATTTT

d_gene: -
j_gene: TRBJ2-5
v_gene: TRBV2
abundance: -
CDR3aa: CASGAPKGSTETQYF
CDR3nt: TGTGCCAGCGGAGCTCCGAAGGGGTCAACGGAGACCCAGTACTTC

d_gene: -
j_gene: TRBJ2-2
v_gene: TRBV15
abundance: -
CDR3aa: CATSARGQAEELFF
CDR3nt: TGTGCCACCAGCGCGCGGGGGCAGGCTGAAGAGCTGTTTTTT

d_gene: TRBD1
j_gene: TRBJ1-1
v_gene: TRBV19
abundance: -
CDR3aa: CASQSGQGTNTEAFF
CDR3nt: TGTGCCAGTCAGTCTGGACAGGGGACGAACACTGAAGCTTTCTTT

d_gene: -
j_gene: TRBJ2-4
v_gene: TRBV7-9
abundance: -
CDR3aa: CASSQDRIQYF
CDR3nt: TGTGCCAGCAGCCAGGACAGAATTCAGTACTTC

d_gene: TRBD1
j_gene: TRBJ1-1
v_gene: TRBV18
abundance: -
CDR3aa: CASSPRQGVSTEAFF
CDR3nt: TGTGCCAGCTCACCCAGACAGGGGGTGTCCACTGAAGCTTTCTTT

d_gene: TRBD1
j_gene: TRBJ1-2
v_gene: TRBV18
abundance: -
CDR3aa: CASSSGQGVGYTF
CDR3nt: TGTGCCAGCTCATCGGGACAGGGTGTTGGCTACACCTTC

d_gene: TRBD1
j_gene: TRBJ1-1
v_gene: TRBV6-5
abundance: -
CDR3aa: CASSMTGIMNTEAFF
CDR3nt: TGTGCCAGCAGTATGACAGGGATCATGAACACTGAAGCTTTCTTT

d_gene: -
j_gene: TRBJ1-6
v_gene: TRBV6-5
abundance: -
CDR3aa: CASSYAGLSPLHF
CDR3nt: TGTGCCAGCAGTTACGCAGGGTTGTCACCCCTCCACTTT

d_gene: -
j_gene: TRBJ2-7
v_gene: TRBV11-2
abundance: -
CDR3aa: CASSLGVYSYEQYF
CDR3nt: TGTGCCAGCAGCTTGGGAGTTTACTCCTACGAGCAGTACTTC

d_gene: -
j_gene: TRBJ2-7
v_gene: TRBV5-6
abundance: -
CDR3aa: CASSYAGSYEQYF
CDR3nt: TGTGCCAGCAGCTACGCGGGCAGCTACGAGCAGTACTTC

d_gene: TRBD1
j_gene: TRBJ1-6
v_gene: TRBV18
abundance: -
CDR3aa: CASSPLGQLNSPLHF
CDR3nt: TGTGCCAGCTCACCACTGGGACAGCTTAATTCACCCCTCCACTTT

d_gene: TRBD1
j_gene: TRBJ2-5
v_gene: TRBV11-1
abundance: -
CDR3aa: CASSLGLDRAGETQYF
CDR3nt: TGTGCCAGCAGCTTAGGGTTGGACAGGGCGGGAGAGACCCAGTACTTC

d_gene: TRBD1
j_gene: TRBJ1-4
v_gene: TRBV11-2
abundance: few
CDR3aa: CASSEQGVGREKLFF
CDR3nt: TGTGCCAGCAGCGAACAGGGGGTTGGCAGAGAAAAACTGTTTTTT